One and the same sample provided the 8 T cell receptor beta chains below, sequenced in a study of T cell responses to AZD1222 COVID-19 vaccine. Using immunoSEQ multiplex PCR, the repertoire was profiled, and TCRdb retains in-frame clones only, with some absent. In the table there are about 120,000 clones, roughly 90% of which are singletons. This sample comprised peripheral blood, obtained 28 days after the second AZD1222 dose. The receptors shown here come from an adult who received the AZD1222 COVID-19 vaccine.

J is TRBJ1-4 and V is TRBV11-2; 12 bases fit TRBD1. Looked up from germline, CDR1 is SGHAT and CDR2 is FQNNGV. V was pared by 0 bases and J by 12 bases, with 5 bases of the junction left unmatched. The CDR3 extends over 15 amino acids. The CDR3 DNA reads as TGTGCCAGCAGCTTAGAGGGGACAGGGGGCGCGGAACTGTTTTTT. Translated, it gives CASSLEGTGGAELFF.

The chain combines TRBV11-2 with TRBJ1-3, with D possibly TRBD1 on 6 matching bases. Germline V CDR1 and CDR2: SGHAT, FQNNGV. The germline V and J ends were trimmed by 10 bases and 3 bases, with 10 bases remaining between them. This CDR3 is 12 amino acids long. CDR3 nucleotides: TGTGCCACCAGGGGTTTTGGAAACACCATATATTTT. Translating gives CATRGFGNTIYF.

The chain has TRBV14 and TRBJ1-4; D remains unclear. Germline V gene data show CDR1 as SGHDN and CDR2 as FVKESK. With 5 bases removed from V and 5 bases from J, the gap between germline ends came to 9 bases. This CDR3 spans 13 amino acids. DNA of the CDR3: TGTGCCAGCAGCATGGAGATAAATGAAAAACTGTTTTTT. This translates into CASSMEINEKLFF.

This sequence joins TRBV12-2 and TRBJ2-7. TRBV12-2 represents a pseudogene. The CDR3 runs 15 residues. The CDR3 DNA is TGTGCAAGTCGCGTGGTGATTGAAACCTCCTACGAGCAGTACTTC. This sequence encodes CASRVVIETSYEQYF.

The V call is TRBV5-1, the J call TRBJ2-2, with 11 nucleotides matching TRBD2. Germline assignment: CDR1 SGHRS and CDR2 YFSETQ. The CDR3 covers 18 residues. The junction had 6 bases not matched to a gene; V was cut back by 2 bases and J by 0 bases. In nucleotides, the CDR3 is TGCGCCAGCAGCTTCTCGACTAGCGGGAACGCGAACACCGGGGAGCTGTTTTTT. It encodes CASSFSTSGNANTGELFF.

The V call is TRBV15, the J call TRBJ2-3, with D perhaps matching TRBD1 or TRBD2 (5 bases each). This CDR3 region has 15 residues. Trimming shortened V by 3 bases and J by 1 base, and 11 bases separated the two germline ends. Germline CDR1 is LNHNV and CDR2 is YYDKDF (reference sequence). CDR3 sequence (DNA): TGTGCCACCAGCAGCCGAGTGGGGGGCACAGATACGCAGTATTTT. It translates to CATSSRVGGTDTQYF.

CDR3 sequence: CSASKFGGRETGEQYF. The CDR3, as DNA: TGCAGTGCTAGTAAGTTCGGCGGGAGAGAAACGGGGGAGCAGTACTTC. The V and J genes are TRBV20-1 and TRBJ2-7; 7 bases agree with TRBD2. The CDR3 covers 16 residues. Germline assignment: CDR1 DFQATT and CDR2 SNEGSKA (reference sequence). Losses at the gene ends were 3 bases for V and 7 bases for J; bases not matched to a gene: 18.

The V and J genes are TRBV7-2 and TRBJ2-7; tentatively, D is TRBD2 (6 bases). V dropped 5 bases and J dropped 2 bases, with 13 bases sitting between them. CDR1 SGHTA and CDR2 FQGNSA come from the germline V gene. The CDR3 has 14 amino acids. CDR3 protein: CASSPRTTTYEQYF. In DNA form, the CDR3 reads TGTGCCAGCAGCCCACGGACTACCACCTACGAGCAGTACTTC.